Below, 15 T cell receptor beta chains from the same sample are listed, as sequenced in a study of molecular identifiers for immune sequencing clone quantification. TCRdb used MiXCR to reprocess the PCR reads, holding one entry per CDR3 protein. The table has about 510,000 distinct CDR3 sequences, roughly 24% seen once. The sample taken for sequencing was naive CD8+ T cells from blood, with Jurkat cell RNA spiked in. Subset of the sample: FACS-sorted CD8+CD4-CCR7+CD45RA+ naive T cells. All receptors derive from a human donor in good health. Some libraries in this study had Jurkat cell RNA spiked in.

This clonotype was detected a few times. V is TRBV5-6 and J is TRBJ1-1; D gene ambiguous. This CDR3 has 13 residues. V lost 2 bases to trimming and J lost 0 bases, with 5 bases between them. In germline, CDR1 is SGHDT, CDR2 YYEEEE. For the CDR3, the DNA is TGTGCCAGCAGCTTTGATATGAACACTGAAGCTTTCTTT. It yields the protein CASSFDMNTEAFF.

As for this clonotype: One end of the junction fails to match germline, which may point to a read error. The chain recombines TRBV27 with TRBJ2-6; D unclear. The CDR3 loop spans 16 amino acids. The V gene's germline CDR1 is MNHEY and CDR2 SMNVEV (reference sequence). CDR3 in amino acids: CASSPLQPSGVNVLTF. For the CDR3, the DNA is TGTGCCAGCAGTCCGTTACAGCCTTCTGGGGTCAACGTCCTGACTTTC.

This clonotype was found many times. V usage is TRBV7-2 and J usage is TRBJ2-3; D call uncertain. V shed 4 bases and J shed 3 bases, with 11 bases lying between them. The CDR3 is 14 residues long. Per germline, CDR1 SGHTA and CDR2 FQGNSA. For the CDR3, the DNA is TGTGCCAGCAGCTCCCCGCTGAGGACAGATACGCAGTATTTT. Translated: CASSSPLRTDTQYF.

Note on this clonotype: Just one base apart from a much larger clone, this may be a read error. V and J are TRBV4-3 and TRBJ1-1, with D unresolved. The germline gives CDR1 LGHNA, CDR2 YSLEER. The CDR3 has 14 amino acids. The V end lost 6 bases, the J end lost 6 bases, and 17 bases lay between the germline ends. The CDR3, as DNA: TGCGCCAGCAGGGCGAGGCAGTCTGACGCTGAAGCTTTCTTT. Its protein is CASRARQSDAEAFF.

This clonotype came up a few times. V gene TRBV29-1 combines with J gene TRBJ1-2; D unclear. This CDR3 region has 16 residues. V shed 0 bases and J shed 1 base, with 15 bases lying between them. Germline CDR1 and CDR2: SQVTM and ANQGSEA. The chain's CDR3 is CSVEEQPTYDNYGYTF. DNA of the CDR3: TGCAGCGTTGAAGAACAACCGACATACGATAACTATGGCTACACCTTC.

The V gene is TRBV3-1, the J gene TRBJ1-6; a possible D gene is TRBD1 (5 bases). Germline-derived CDR1 and CDR2 are LGHDT and YNNKEL (reference sequence). V was clipped by 4 bases and J by 11 bases, with 15 bases between them. This CDR3 comprises 14 residues. The CDR3 DNA follows: TGTGCCAGCAGCCTCGCGGGGGTAGGGGCACCCCTCCACTTT. Translating gives CASSLAGVGAPLHF.

This clonotype was seen a handful of times. J is TRBJ2-3 and V is TRBV19; D not resolved. V shed 3 bases and J shed 4 bases, with 11 bases lying between them. The CDR3 is 14 amino acids. Germline assignment: CDR1 LNHDA and CDR2 SQIVND (reference sequence). CDR3 in amino acids: CASSMSDLADTQYF. CDR3 bases: TGTGCCAGTAGTATGTCAGACCTCGCAGATACGCAGTATTTT.

The sample holds many counts of this clonotype. The chain joins TRBV29-1 to TRBJ2-7; D gene unclear. In germline, CDR1 is SQVTM, CDR2 ANQGSEA. Trimming took 4 bases from V and 2 from J, leaving 9 bases between them. The length of the CDR3 is 12 residues. CDR3 in DNA: TGCAGCGTTGTGGGCCAGACCTACGAGCAGTACTTC. Translation gives CSVVGQTYEQYF.

CDR3 in amino acids: CASSIRQGNTGELFF. In nucleotides, the CDR3 is TGTGCCAGTAGTATTCGGCAGGGGAACACCGGGGAGCTGTTTTTT. The V and J genes are TRBV19 and TRBJ2-2; a possible D gene is TRBD1 (5 bases). Germline values: CDR1 LNHDA, CDR2 SQIVND (reference sequence). V was trimmed by 3 bases and J by 1 base, leaving 9 bases between them. The CDR3 spans 15 residues.

V gene TRBV3-1 combines with J gene TRBJ2-5; no clear D gene. Germline V lookup: CDR1 LGHDT, CDR2 YNNKEL (reference sequence). V was shortened by 0 bases and J by 2 bases, with 10 bases between the two germline ends. The CDR3 totals 15 residues. In DNA, the CDR3 is TGTGCCAGCAGCCAAGATTCCGGTTTACAAGAGACCCAGTACTTC. Residues: CASSQDSGLQETQYF.

This CDR3 is CASSFKGAGSYEQYF. In nucleotides, the CDR3 is TGTGCCAGCAGTTTTAAGGGGGCGGGTTCGTACGAGCAGTACTTC. The chain recombines TRBV27 with TRBJ2-7, with TRBD1 matching over 7 bases. Germline V gene data show CDR1 as MNHEY and CDR2 as SMNVEV (reference sequence). The CDR3 runs to 15 residues. The ends lost 3 bases at V and 4 bases at J; junction bases unmatched: 9.

For this clonotype: Because the CDR3 is missing its conserved closing phenylalanine or tryptophan, this is likely a read error. The chain carries TRBV7-2 and TRBJ2-1, with TRBD2 as a possible D gene (6 bases). The CDR3 loop spans 16 amino acids. V was pared by 5 bases and J by 2 bases, with 16 bases between. Germline CDR1 reads SGHTA; CDR2 reads FQGNSA. The CDR3 DNA follows: TGTGCCAGCAGCAACGGGGACTTCAGCCCCTACAATGAGCAGTTCTAC. This codes for CASSNGDFSPYNEQFY.

The table lists this clonotype with many counts. The chain carries TRBV29-1 and TRBJ2-2; 9 nucleotides match TRBD2. The CDR3 has 18 amino acids. Per the germline V gene, CDR1 is SQVTM and CDR2 is ANQGSEA. With V trimmed by 0 bases and J by 5 bases, 13 bases remained unmatched. The CDR3 DNA follows: TGCAGCGTTGAAGACTCTAGCGGGGTCCTCCCGGGGACCGGGGAGCTGTTTTTT. It encodes CSVEDSSGVLPGTGELFF.

This clonotype appeared many times. The chain links TRBV5-1 to TRBJ2-7, with D possibly being TRBD1 (6 bases). The V end was cut by 4 bases, the J end by 3 bases, with 14 bases between. This CDR3 region has 14 residues. CDR1 is SGHRS, CDR2 YFSETQ, per germline. For the CDR3, the DNA is TGCGCCAGCAGCCCGGATGTAGGGGGCTACGAGCAGTACTTC. Encoded protein: CASSPDVGGYEQYF.

CDR3 DNA sequence: TGCGCCAGCAGTGAGTCGTCGCTAGCGGGGACTACTAGCACAGATACGCAGTATTTT. It is translated as CASSESSLAGTTSTDTQYF. The rearrangement links TRBV10-2 to TRBJ2-3, with TRBD2 matching 9 bases. V shed 0 bases and J 0 bases; nucleotides not matched to a gene: 10. The germline CDR1 and CDR2 sequences are WSHSY and SAAADI. The CDR3 consists of 19 residues.